This passage covers 4 T cell receptor beta chains from one sample sequenced in a study of T cell responses to AZD1222 COVID-19 vaccine. Clones were sequenced by immunoSEQ multiplex PCR, and TCRdb holds only the in-frame ones, with some missing. This table has 150,000 or so clones, 80% to 90% appearing once. The sequences come from peripheral blood, collected on day 0 of AZD1222 vaccination. These receptors all come from an adult in good health.

This chain connects TRBV12-5 to TRBJ2-4; TRBD2 matches at 7 bases. Germline V gives CDR1 LGHNT, CDR2 FRNRAP. V was clipped by 4 bases and J by 15 bases; unmatched bases: 12. This CDR3 spans 13 amino acids. The CDR3 protein is CASGYGEGRDSYF. The CDR3, as DNA: TGTGCTAGTGGTTACGGGGAGGGCCGAGATTCGTACTTC.

The chain recombines TRBV11-2 with TRBJ1-6, with TRBD1 identical over 7 bases. J was trimmed by 7 bases and V by 5 bases; bases with no gene match: 11. This CDR3 is 16 amino acids long. Per the germline V gene, CDR1 is SGHAT and CDR2 is FQNNGV. The CDR3, as DNA: TGTGCCAGCAGCCTTGCCCCCCGGGACAGAAATTCACCCCTCCACTTT. This translates into CASSLAPRDRNSPLHF.

This chain connects TRBV10-3 to TRBJ2-3; the match to TRBD2 covers 7 bases. The germline V gene encodes CDR1 ENHRY and CDR2 SYGVKD. After removal of 0 bases from V and 0 bases from J, the junction contained 6 bases not matched to a gene. The CDR3 covers 17 residues. For the CDR3, the DNA is TGTGCCATCAGTGAGTCGGGGGGGTCTGGGAGCACAGATACGCAGTATTTT. This gives the protein CAISESGGSGSTDTQYF.

The rearrangement joins TRBV19 to TRBJ1-2; D is unclear. V was shortened by 0 bases and J by 6 bases, with 5 bases between the two germline ends. The CDR3 sequence is 12 residues long. In germline, CDR1 is LNHDA, CDR2 SQIVND (reference sequence). The CDR3, as DNA: TGTGCCAGTAGTATAGACTCGGATGGCTACACCTTC. It is translated as CASSIDSDGYTF.